Listed here is a single TCR beta chain. In the original processing: The assay estimated nucleated cells by amplifying reference gene primers. The assay was immunoSEQ multiplex PCR, and TCRdb's table has in-frame clones only and misses some. V and J calls and clone size come straight from that table; D and trimming were deduced from the DNA. The table lists over 250,000 clones, roughly 90% of them singletons, with roughly 1.8% in the top ten. This record belongs to a study of blood T cell repertoires in COVID-19. Study context: Sample material is recorded as cDNA or gDNA derived from T cells, B-cell-depleted T cells, or PBMCs.

Ages ranged from about 18 to 89 years, with residence in 24 US areas. Trimming took 4 bases from V and 3 from J, leaving 16 bases between them. Germline V gene lookup returns CDR1 SGDLS and CDR2 YYNGEE. The CDR3 covers 15 residues. Source material: PBMCs or T cells enriched from blood (not recorded which). J is TRBJ1-2 and V is TRBV9, with D tentatively TRBD1 (6 bases). The sequence was obtained from an older woman who had recovered from COVID-19. CDR3 DNA: TGTGCCAGCAGCACCCCCATGGGGGGGCACTATGGCTACACCTTC. This codes for CASSTPMGGHYGYTF.